This T cell receptor (beta chain) was found in a study of T cells in Graves' hyperthyroidism and ophthalmopathy (dated by TCRdb to 2018 to 2020). In the study overall: TCR V-J signatures able to tell the groups apart were searched for in a discovery cohort of 90 to 100 patients, of whom roughly 42 had Graves' ophthalmopathy and about 55 had stable Graves' hyperthyroidism. An independent validation cohort of 18 to 20 hyperthyroidism patients and approximately 16 patients who later progressed to ophthalmopathy tested prospective prediction of ophthalmopathy. The 100 discovery patients were randomly split 7:3 into training and test sets. In addition, the study compared T-cell repertoires in thyroid tissue and in blood from six Graves' hyperthyroidism patients. Once sampling was done, hyperthyroidism patients were given methimazole at a starting dose of 30 mg daily, whereas ophthalmopathy patients were given high-dose intravenous methylprednisolone. The paper reports TCR Vbeta CDR3 sequencing of roughly 140 peripheral blood samples: 43 ophthalmopathy, under 85 hyperthyroidism and approximately 17 progressor patients.

Overall results and qualifications from the work: In cross-validation, a model built on a 13 V-J signature told ophthalmopathy apart from stable hyperthyroidism with about 90% sensitivity and around 84% specificity, and in testing the same model reached 80%/75%. No statistical method was used to set the sample size in advance, and investigators knew the group allocation. Most expanded thyroid clonotypes (frequency above 0.001) were also detected in blood, suggesting blood repertoires may reflect thyroid immune responses. During validation, the model predicted progression to ophthalmopathy a median of approximately 6 months ahead of onset, with almost 71% sensitivity and 72% to 80% specificity.

Note on this clonotype: It has no known antigen specificity. Base qualities are missing; no much larger clone stands one base away.

The TCR beta CDR3 regions were amplified from the RNA transcripts. A first-round RT-PCR of the TCR CDR3 used the HTBI primer set with the Qiagen OneStep RT-PCR kit. The libraries were constructed in a second round of multiplex PCR and then size-selected and purified. Paired-end sequencing of the libraries was performed with 100 bp reads on an Illumina HiSeq2000. Per the original workflow: SOAPnuke was used to process the raw data, removing reads that contained adapters or uncalled bases, had a mean Phred below 15, or lacked an exact match to the constant primer or identifier. COPE v1.2.5 was used to merge the high-quality paired reads, and each unique nucleotide sequence was defined as a clonotype. MiTCR v1.1 was used to align clonotypes to the IMGT TRBV, TRBD and TRBJ reference segments. Only V-J combinations with frequency above 0.0001, covering approximately 99% of repertoires, were analysed. The TCS score was defined as F50 (clonal expansion) divided by E x V (chaos), with BLOSUM62-based TCRdist calculated between CDR3 peptides within each V-J. Welch's t-statistics and random forest reduced approximately 520 V-J features to roughly 13, which were used in a naive Bayes classifier (R e1071). Thyroid-blood repertoire similarity was quantified with the Morisita-Horn index. TCRdb reworked the public reads: Q25 trimming with fastp, MiXCR clone assembly, productive beta chains retained. CDR3 protein sequences are deduplicated, and each keeps its most common genes and DNA. These V and J calls derive from TCRdb rather than the authors' analysis. Within this sample are around 660,000 distinct CDR3 sequences, with roughly 46% of them counted one time only. Less than 8.5% of the sample comes from the top ten.

The CDR3 sequence holds 17 residues, the cysteine and phenylalanine included. Only the CDR3 DNA is retained, 51 bases long and in frame from the first base. The CDR1 and CDR2 encoded by the germline V gene are SGDLS and YYNGEE. Here V drops 2 bases and J drops 5 bases, and the junction holds 12 bases not matched to any gene. Patients with uncontrolled infections, other autoimmune diseases, pregnancy or lactation were excluded. Diagnoses were based on clinical symptoms, serum thyroxine and TRAb, thyroid ultrasound and orbital computed tomography. Trizol reagent was used to extract total RNA, and RNA quality was then checked on an Agilent 2100 Bioanalyzer.

The sequence was collected from an adult man with Graves' disease, either hyperthyroidism or ophthalmopathy (not recorded which). The chain is encoded by TRBV9 joined to TRBJ2-7; 11 bases in between match TRBD2. Sequenced: peripheral blood or thyroid tissue (not recorded which). The DNA sequence is as follows: TGTGCCAGCAGCGTCAAAGGACTAGCGGGCCGCCGACACGAGCAGTACTTC. Its translation is CASSVKGLAGRRHEQYF.